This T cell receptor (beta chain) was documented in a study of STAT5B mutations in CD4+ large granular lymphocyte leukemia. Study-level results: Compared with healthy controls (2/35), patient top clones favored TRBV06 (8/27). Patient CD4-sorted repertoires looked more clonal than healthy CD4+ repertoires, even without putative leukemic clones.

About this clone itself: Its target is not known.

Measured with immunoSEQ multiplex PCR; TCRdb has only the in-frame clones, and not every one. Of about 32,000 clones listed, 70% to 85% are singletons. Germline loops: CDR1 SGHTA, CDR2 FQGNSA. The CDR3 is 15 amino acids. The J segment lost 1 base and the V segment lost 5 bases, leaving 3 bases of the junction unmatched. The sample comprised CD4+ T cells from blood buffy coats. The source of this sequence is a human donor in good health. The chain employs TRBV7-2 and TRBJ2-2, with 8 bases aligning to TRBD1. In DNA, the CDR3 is TGTGCCAGCAGCCTCACAGGGGGGAACACCGGGGAGCTGTTTTTT. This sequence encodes CASSLTGGNTGELFF.